These 29 T cell receptor beta chains share one sample of origin, sequenced in a study of T-cell reconstitution after alpha-beta-depleted transplantation in children. This sample's TCRbeta library carried unique molecular identifier barcodes. TCRdb redid the calling of the PCR reads with MiXCR, one entry per CDR3 protein. This table holds approximately 290,000 distinct CDR3 sequences, under 14% found once. The sample in question was peripheral blood, obtained 180 days after TCRalphabeta/CD19-depleted stem cell transplant. These receptors were taken from a male patient between 2 and 10 years old who had a stem cell transplant for chronic granulomatous disease, so the T cells may come from the graft donor.

In this sample, this clonotype turned up many times. The J gene is TRBJ2-2, the V gene TRBV4-2; D is perhaps TRBD2 (5 bases). Germline V lookup: CDR1 LGHNA, CDR2 YNFKEQ. Trimming cost V 0 bases and J 4 bases, with 9 bases left between them. This CDR3 region has 15 residues. CDR3: CASSQEGRVTGELFF. As DNA, the CDR3 is TGTGCCAGCAGCCAAGAAGGGAGAGTCACCGGGGAGCTGTTTTTT.

This clonotype was found many times. V and J are TRBV5-1 and TRBJ1-4, with D unresolved. Between the trimmed V and J ends, which lost 4 bases and 5 bases, there was a span of 15 bases. Germline V gene data show CDR1 as SGHRS and CDR2 as YFSETQ. The CDR3 sequence is 15 residues long. The chain's CDR3 is CASSLTFDTNEKLFF. In nucleotides, the CDR3 is TGCGCCAGCAGCCTTACCTTTGACACGAATGAAAAACTGTTTTTT.

This clonotype was seen many times. The chain links TRBV4-1 to TRBJ2-4, with D possibly TRBD1 on 6 matching bases. Germline CDR1 MGHRA, CDR2 YSYEKL. Trimming removed 2 bases at V and 6 bases at J, with 26 bases between. CDR3 size: 19 residues. CDR3 loop: CASSQTRDIRGLSRNIQYF. For the CDR3, the DNA is TGCGCCAGCAGCCAAACGAGAGACATCAGGGGATTGTCCAGAAACATTCAGTACTTC.

This clonotype showed up many times. The genes are TRBV4-1 and TRBJ2-1; a weak D match, TRBD1 (5 bases). V was clipped by 0 bases and J by 1 base, with 10 bases between them. Per the germline V gene, CDR1 is MGHRA and CDR2 is YSYEKL. CDR3 length: 16 amino acids. CDR3 residues: CASSQDFRGSYNEQFF. The CDR3 DNA reads as TGCGCCAGCAGCCAAGATTTTAGGGGATCCTACAATGAGCAGTTCTTC.

This clonotype was recorded many times. This chain joins TRBV20-1 and TRBJ1-3; 7 positions agree with TRBD1. Germline values: CDR1 DFQATT, CDR2 SNEGSKA (reference sequence). The V segment lost 5 bases and the J segment 3 bases; nucleotides outside the gene matches: 7. This CDR3 is 14 amino acids long. The DNA for the CDR3 is TGCAGTGCTCCCTCACCAGGGGGTGGAAACACCATATATTTT. It translates to CSAPSPGGGNTIYF.

The chain joins TRBV29-1 to TRBJ1-1; D is unclear. The CDR3 totals 11 residues. The V gene lost 7 bases and the J gene lost 3 bases, with 9 bases spanning the gap. The germline V gene has CDR1 SQVTM and CDR2 ANQGSEA. The CDR3 DNA reads as TGCAGCGGTAATACGGACACTGAAGCTTTCTTT. Amino acids: CSGNTDTEAFF.

About this clonotype: A much larger clone lies a single base off, so this may be a read error. The chain carries TRBV20-1 and TRBJ2-7, with 9 bases that match TRBD2. The CDR3 runs 14 residues. The V and J ends lost 6 bases and 2 bases, in that order; junction bases with no gene match: 8. In germline, CDR1 is DFQATT, CDR2 SNEGSKA (reference sequence). The CDR3 DNA follows: TGCAGTGCAAGGACTAGCGAGGGTACCTACGAGCAGTACTTC. Protein product: CSARTSEGTYEQYF.

The table lists this clonotype with many counts. The chain recombines TRBV25-1 with TRBJ2-7, with a possible D match to TRBD1 (7 bases). The V and J ends lost 10 bases and 2 bases respectively, with 18 bases between them. There are 14 residues in the CDR3. Per the germline V gene, CDR1 is MGHDK and CDR2 is SYGVNS. The CDR3 coding sequence is TGTGCCACCCCAGGGGGGACAGATGCCTACGAGCAGTACTTC. The encoded protein is CATPGGTDAYEQYF.

This clonotype came up a few times. The germline gene is not matched at one end of the junction; a read error may be the cause. This chain uses TRBV7-6 with TRBJ1-1; D is unresolved. Germline V gene sequence: CDR1 SGHVS, CDR2 FNYEAQ. This CDR3 spans 13 amino acids. The CDR3 nucleotides are TGTGCCAGCAGCCAAAAGATGAACACTGAAGCGTTCTTT. Translation gives CASSQKMNTEAFF.

This clonotype was recorded at least ten times. V gene TRBV27 combines with J gene TRBJ1-6; D ambiguous. V gave up 0 bases and J gave up 7 bases, with 7 bases separating them. CDR3 length: 14 residues. Germline V gene data show CDR1 as MNHEY and CDR2 as SMNVEV (reference sequence). The DNA of the CDR3 is TGTGCCAGCAGTTTATCAGGCTGGAATTCACCCCTCCACTTT. Encoded protein: CASSLSGWNSPLHF.

This clonotype was detected only a few times. J is TRBJ2-2 and V is TRBV12-3 or TRBV12-4, with 12 nucleotides matching TRBD2. V lost 6 bases to trimming and J lost 4 bases; unmatched junction nucleotides: 15. The CDR3 is 19 amino acids. The chain's CDR3 is CASSTRPSGRARGTGELFF. For the CDR3, the DNA is TGTGCCAGCAGCACCCGGCCTAGCGGGAGGGCCAGAGGCACCGGGGAGCTGTTTTTT.

V is TRBV5-4 and J is TRBJ2-7; TRBD1 aligns across 9 bases. The germline V gene has CDR1 SGHNT and CDR2 YYREEE (reference sequence). V lost 4 bases to trimming and J lost 2 bases; unmatched junction nucleotides: 4. The CDR3 has 14 residues. CDR3 in DNA: TGTGCCAGCAGCAGCTACAGGGGGCCCTACGAGCAGTACTTC. This codes for CASSSYRGPYEQYF.

The table lists this clonotype with many counts. The V and J genes are TRBV5-5 and TRBJ1-3; D may be TRBD1 (5 bases). V lost 4 bases and J lost 4, with 15 bases in between. Germline values: CDR1 SGHKS, CDR2 YYEKEE (reference sequence). There are 15 residues in the CDR3. CDR3 loop: CASSPGSNTGNTIYF. The CDR3 DNA reads as TGTGCCAGCAGCCCAGGGTCTAATACCGGAAACACCATATATTTT.

This clonotype appeared many times. This sequence joins TRBV10-2 and TRBJ2-7, with D unresolved. Germline V CDR1 and CDR2: WSHSY, SAAADI. The CDR3 has 15 residues. V was cut by 7 bases and J by 2 bases, with 18 bases left in between. CDR3 sequence: CASTDLSTPPYEQYF. The CDR3 DNA reads as TGCGCCAGCACAGACCTATCTACGCCACCCTACGAGCAGTACTTC.

Many counts were recorded for this clonotype. The genes are TRBV10-3 and TRBJ2-7; a possible D gene is TRBD1 (6 bases). Germline V gives CDR1 ENHRY, CDR2 SYGVKD. The CDR3 runs to 14 residues. V gave up 5 bases and J gave up 2 bases, with 13 bases separating them. CDR3 residues: CAISPYRDTYEQYF. CDR3 coding DNA: TGTGCCATCAGTCCATACAGGGATACCTACGAGCAGTACTTC.

This clonotype was seen ten or more times. The chain is built from TRBV5-1 and TRBJ2-7, with 7 nucleotides matching TRBD2. Germline CDR1 SGHRS, CDR2 YFSETQ. V lost 3 bases, J lost 7 bases, and 1 base stayed unmatched. The CDR3 extends over 11 amino acids. The CDR3 DNA follows: TGCGCCAGCAGCTCAGCGGGGGAGCAGTACTTC. This gives the protein CASSSAGEQYF.

This clonotype was counted at least ten times. This chain connects TRBV28 to TRBJ2-7, with TRBD2 matching 8 bases. CDR1 MDHEN and CDR2 SYDVKM come from the germline V gene. Trimming cost V 6 bases and J 7 bases; bases outside gene matches: 11. CDR3 length equals 14 residues. CDR3 DNA sequence: TGTGCCAGCAGCCCTAGCGGGTGGGTGGTGGAGCAGTACTTC. The encoded protein is CASSPSGWVVEQYF.

This clonotype showed up many times. The chain joins TRBV7-6 to TRBJ2-1, with 7 bases that match TRBD2. The CDR3 covers 18 residues. Germline V gene sequence: CDR1 SGHVS, CDR2 FNYEAQ. V shed 2 bases and J 5 bases; nucleotides not matched to a gene: 15. As DNA, the CDR3 is TGTGCCAGCAGCTTACCTCCTGGAGTGGCTAGCGGTAACAATGAGCAGTTCTTC. Translation: CASSLPPGVASGNNEQFF.

The sample holds a few counts of this clonotype. The rearrangement links TRBV12-3 or TRBV12-4 to TRBJ2-2; D call uncertain. The CDR3 consists of 15 residues. The V gene lost 8 bases and the J gene lost 0 bases, with 13 bases spanning the gap. CDR3 amino acids: CASVMDTPNTGELFF. CDR3 nucleotides: TGTGCCAGCGTCATGGATACCCCGAACACCGGGGAGCTGTTTTTT.

This clonotype was picked up many times. The rearrangement joins TRBV7-2 to TRBJ2-1; D is uncertain. The V end was cut by 5 bases, the J end by 5 bases, with 13 bases between. This CDR3 contains 14 residues. CDR1 and CDR2 (germline): SGHTA, FQGNSA. The CDR3 DNA sequence: TGTGCCAGCAGCCCCGCTTTAATTAACAATGAGCAGTTCTTC. Residues: CASSPALINNEQFF. Combining the CDR3 with reference TRBV7-2 and TRBJ2-1 gives the whole variable domain GAGVSQSPSNKVTEKGKDVELRCDPISGHTALYWYRQSLGQGLEFLIYFQGNSAPDKSGLPSDRFSAERTGGSVSTLTIQRTQQEDSAVYLCASSPALINNEQFFGPGTRLTVL.

This clonotype was counted at least ten times. This rearrangement joins TRBV20-1 to TRBJ2-4; maybe TRBD1 (8 bases). Looked up from germline, CDR1 is DFQATT and CDR2 is SNEGSKA (reference sequence). The CDR3 totals 14 residues. Trimming shortened V by 6 bases and J by 7 bases, and 19 bases separated the two germline ends. For the CDR3, the DNA is TGCAGTGCCCGGAAGACAGGGGAGGGGAACATTCAGTACTTC. It is translated as CSARKTGEGNIQYF.

This clonotype was detected ten times or more. This chain uses TRBV7-8 with TRBJ1-5; D unclear. Trimming shortened V by 0 bases and J by 6 bases, and 6 bases separated the two germline ends. The CDR3 is 13 amino acids. Germline assignment: CDR1 SGHVS and CDR2 FQNEAQ. CDR3 protein: CASSLAIGQPQHF. The DNA for the CDR3 is TGTGCCAGCAGCTTAGCGATCGGTCAGCCCCAGCATTTT. The full variable domain, its missing parts supplied by reference TRBV7-8 and TRBJ1-5, is GAGVSQSPRYKVAKRGQDVALRCDPISGHVSLFWYQQALGQGPEFLTYFQNEAQLDKSGLPSDRFFAERPEGSVSTLKIQRTQQEDSAVYLCASSLAIGQPQHFGDGTRLSIL.

The sample holds many counts of this clonotype. The chain links TRBV7-2 to TRBJ2-1, with TRBD2 as a possible D gene (6 bases). The germline CDR1 and CDR2 sequences are SGHTA and FQGNSA. This CDR3 is 11 amino acids long. Trimming took off 5 bases at V and 13 bases at J, with 12 bases between the two ends. CDR3 sequence reads: CASSLGLSQFF. The CDR3 coding sequence is TGTGCCAGCAGCCTTGGACTAAGTCAGTTCTTC. Full variable domain (missing parts from reference TRBV7-2 and TRBJ2-1): GAGVSQSPSNKVTEKGKDVELRCDPISGHTALYWYRQSLGQGLEFLIYFQGNSAPDKSGLPSDRFSAERTGGSVSTLTIQRTQQEDSAVYLCASSLGLSQFFGPGTRLTVL.

This clonotype was seen at least ten times. The genes are TRBV29-1 and TRBJ2-1; 10 bases agree with TRBD2. The CDR3 runs to 14 residues. With V trimmed by 4 bases and J by 4 bases, 4 bases remained unmatched. Germline CDR1 is SQVTM and CDR2 is ANQGSEA. This CDR3 is CSVVWTSGYNEQFF. The CDR3 nucleotides are TGCAGCGTTGTATGGACTAGCGGTTACAATGAGCAGTTCTTC.

This clonotype was seen repeatedly, ten times or more. The chain carries TRBV20-1 and TRBJ2-3, with TRBD1 matching 7 bases. Germline values: CDR1 DFQATT, CDR2 SNEGSKA (reference sequence). This CDR3 is built from 13 residues. The trim removed 4 bases at V and 2 bases at J, leaving 3 bases unmatched. In nucleotides, the CDR3 is TGCAGTGCTACCGGACAGGTCACAGATACGCAGTATTTT. Its translation is CSATGQVTDTQYF.

This clonotype has only a few counts. The chain employs TRBV7-2 and TRBJ1-3, with D unclear. The CDR3 loop spans 13 amino acids. Looked up from germline, CDR1 is SGHTA and CDR2 is FQGNSA. Trimming cost V 1 base and J 6 bases, with 7 bases left between them. The CDR3 DNA reads TGTGCCAGCAGCTTAGTATCTTTAAACACCATATATTTT. Its translation is CASSLVSLNTIYF.

The V and J genes are TRBV18 and TRBJ2-1; D perhaps matches TRBD2 (5 bases). This CDR3 comprises 14 residues. The germline V and J ends were trimmed by 1 base and 5 bases, with 9 bases remaining between them. Germline V gives CDR1 KGHSH, CDR2 LQKENI. The CDR3 DNA reads as TGTGCCAGCTCACCACTAGCGTTCAACAATGAGCAGTTCTTC. It specifies CASSPLAFNNEQFF.

In its sample, this clonotype was seen many times. J is TRBJ1-1 and V is TRBV7-3; 8 nucleotides align to TRBD1. V gave up 7 bases and J gave up 7 bases; unmatched junction bases: 20. The CDR3 has 17 amino acids. Germline V gives CDR1 SGHTA, CDR2 FQGTGA. The CDR3 coding sequence is TGTGCCAGCACCCCAAGCGGACAGGGAGCTTTGGGTGGTGAAGCTTTCTTT. Translated, it gives CASTPSGQGALGGEAFF. Full variable domain (missing parts from reference TRBV7-3 and TRBJ1-1): GAGVSQTPSNKVTEKGKYVELRCDPISGHTALYWYRQSLGQGPEFLIYFQGTGAADDSGLPNDRFFAVRPEGSVSTLKIQRTERGDSAVYLCASTPSGQGALGGEAFFGQGTRLTVV.

The gene calls are TRBV6-1 and TRBJ2-7, with D maybe TRBD1 (6 bases). Deletions cut 8 bases from V and 3 bases from J, with 14 bases between. This CDR3 spans 13 amino acids. Germline values: CDR1 MNHNS, CDR2 SASEGT. The CDR3 region is CASLPGQLYEQYF. The CDR3 bases are TGTGCCAGCCTACCGGGACAACTCTACGAGCAGTACTTC.